This TCR beta chain was retrieved from a study of shared clonotypes between healthy human individuals. For the study at large: Researchers assigned three CD4 naive, three CD4 memory, two CD8 naive and one CD8 memory plate to each donor.

Turning to this clone: Its cognate antigen is unknown.

In the naive CD8 group, cells lacked CD45RO and were positively selected for CCR7, so terminally differentiated effector memory CD45RA+ cells were left out. DNA at around 210 ng, 25,000 to 35,000 T cell genomes, went into sorted-subset replicate PCRs. The repertoire was sequenced with immunoSEQ multiplex PCR; TCRdb's copy has only in-frame clones and lacks some. The data show around 1.9 million clones, with about 92% seen just once and around 1.7% held by the top ten. Study-level results: The study found lower generation probabilities in non-shared clonotypes than in those shared by all four donors. Naive subsets, compared against memory subsets, generally had larger estimated richness values.

The germline CDR1 and CDR2 sequences are MGHRA and YSYEKL. CDR3 length: 14 residues. V was trimmed by 1 base and J by 4 bases, leaving 10 bases between them. The rearrangement joins TRBV4-1 to TRBJ1-2, with a possible D match to TRBD1 (6 bases). This TCR came from a man aged 18-30 years in good health. Some clones in this sample may be carry-over from other donors' samples. What was sequenced was naive CD8+ T cells from PBMCs. The DNA of the CDR3 is TGCGCCAGCAGCCAAGTCGAGGGGGGCTATGGCTACACCTTC. This translates into CASSQVEGGYGYTF.